The subject of this entry is one TCR beta chain. Germline-derived CDR1 and CDR2 are KGHSH and LQKENI. The CDR3 is 16 residues long. Germline trimming cut 0 bases from V and 1 base from J; bases unmatched to any gene: 2. Sequencing was performed with immunoSEQ multiplex PCR; in TCRdb, only in-frame clones are kept and a portion is missing. The data show 60,000 to 80,000 clones, with 89% seen just once and around 5.1% held by the top ten. This record belongs to a study of technical replicates of blood from several donors. The chain is built from TRBV18 and TRBJ2-5, with 10 bases that match TRBD1. The specimen sequenced was PBMCs. The receptor was derived from a human donor in good health. Some clones in this sample may be carry-over from other donors' samples. CDR3 coding DNA: TGTGCCAGCTCACCACCCGGGACAGGGGCCCAAGAGACCCAGTACTTC. Translating it yields CASSPPGTGAQETQYF.